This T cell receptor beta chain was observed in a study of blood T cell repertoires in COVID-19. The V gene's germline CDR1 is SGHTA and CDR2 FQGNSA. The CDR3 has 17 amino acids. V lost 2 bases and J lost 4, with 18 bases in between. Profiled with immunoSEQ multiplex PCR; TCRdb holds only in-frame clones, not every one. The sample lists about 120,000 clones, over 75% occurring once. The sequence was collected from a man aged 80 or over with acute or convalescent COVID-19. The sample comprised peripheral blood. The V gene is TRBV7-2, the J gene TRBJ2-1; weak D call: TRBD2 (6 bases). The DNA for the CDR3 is TGTGCCAGCAGCTTAAGGGTAGGGACTCCACCTTACAATGAGCAGTTCTTC. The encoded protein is CASSLRVGTPPYNEQFF.